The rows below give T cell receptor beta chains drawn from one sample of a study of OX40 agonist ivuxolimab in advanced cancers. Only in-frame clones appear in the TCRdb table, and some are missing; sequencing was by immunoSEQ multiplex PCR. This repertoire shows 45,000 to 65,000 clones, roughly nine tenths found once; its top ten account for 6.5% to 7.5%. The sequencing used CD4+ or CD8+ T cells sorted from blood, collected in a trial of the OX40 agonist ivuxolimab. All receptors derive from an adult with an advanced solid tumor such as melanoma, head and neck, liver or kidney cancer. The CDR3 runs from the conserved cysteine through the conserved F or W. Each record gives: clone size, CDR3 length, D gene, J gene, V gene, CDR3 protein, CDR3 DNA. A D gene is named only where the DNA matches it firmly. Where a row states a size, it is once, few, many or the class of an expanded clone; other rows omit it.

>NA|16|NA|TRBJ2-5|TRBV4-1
CASSRPVLATGETQYF
TGCGCCAGCAGCCGACCGGTCTTAGCCACGGGGGAGACCCAGTACTTC
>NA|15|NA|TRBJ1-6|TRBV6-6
CASIDRNSYNSPLHF
TGTGCCAGCATCGACAGGAACTCCTATAATTCACCCCTCCACTTT
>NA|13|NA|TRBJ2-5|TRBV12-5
CASGIFEGETQYF
TGTGCTAGTGGGATTTTTGAGGGAGAGACCCAGTACTTC
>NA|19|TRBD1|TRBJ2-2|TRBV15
CATSREKGRGQGTVGELFF
TGTGCCACCAGCAGAGAGAAAGGACGGGGACAGGGGACGGTGGGGGAGCTGTTTTTT
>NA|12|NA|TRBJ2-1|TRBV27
CASSWGNNEQFF
TGTGCCAGCAGCTGGGGGAACAATGAGCAGTTCTTC
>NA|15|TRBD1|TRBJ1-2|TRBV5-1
CASSPDRGMAYGYTF
TGCGCCAGCAGCCCCGACAGGGGGATGGCCTATGGCTACACCTTC
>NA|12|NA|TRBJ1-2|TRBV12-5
CASGFPLGGYTF
TGTGCTAGTGGTTTCCCCCTTGGAGGCTACACCTTC
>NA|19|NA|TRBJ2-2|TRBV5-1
CASSLLGGQNYANTGELFF
TGCGCCAGCAGCTTGCTGGGAGGTCAGAACTACGCGAACACCGGGGAGCTGTTTTTT
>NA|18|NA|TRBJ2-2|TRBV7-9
CASSSLHSRAANTGELFF
TGTGCCAGCAGCTCACTCCATTCTCGGGCGGCGAACACCGGGGAGCTGTTTTTT
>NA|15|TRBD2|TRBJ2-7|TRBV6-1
CASSQAGGKSYEQYF
TGTGCCAGCAGTCAGGCGGGGGGAAAATCCTACGAGCAGTACTTC
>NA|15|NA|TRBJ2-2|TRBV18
CASSLRTENTGELFF
TGTGCCAGCTCACTTAGGACAGAGAACACCGGGGAGCTGTTTTTT
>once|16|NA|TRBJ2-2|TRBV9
CASSVVTGPNTGELFF
TGTGCCAGCAGCGTAGTAACAGGCCCGAACACCGGGGAGCTGTTTTTT
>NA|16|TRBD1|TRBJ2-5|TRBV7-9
CASSLFPGQGFETQYF
TGTGCCAGCAGCTTATTTCCTGGACAGGGCTTCGAGACCCAGTACTTC
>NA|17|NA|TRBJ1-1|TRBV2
CASSDRTDRGVDIGAFF
TGTGCCAGCAGTGATCGTACCGACCGGGGTGTAGATATCGGAGCTTTCTTT
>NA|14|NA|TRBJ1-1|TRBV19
CASMLRVGDTEAFF
TGTGCCAGTATGCTCAGGGTAGGTGACACTGAAGCTTTCTTT
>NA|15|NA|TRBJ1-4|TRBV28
CASSLTRGANEKLFF
TGTGCCAGCAGCCTGACCCGGGGGGCTAATGAAAAACTGTTTTTT
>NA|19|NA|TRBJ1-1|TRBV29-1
CSVIPYLFDRSRSVSEAFF
TGCAGCGTGATCCCTTACTTATTCGACCGTTCGCGGTCGGTTAGTGAAGCTTTCTTT
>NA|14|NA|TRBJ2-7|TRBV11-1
CASSLDGSSYEQYF
TGTGCCAGCAGCTTAGACGGGAGCTCCTACGAGCAGTACTTC
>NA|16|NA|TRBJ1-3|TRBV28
CASSPSTGAAGNTIYF
TGTGCCAGCAGTCCGTCCACGGGGGCTGCTGGAAACACCATATATTTT
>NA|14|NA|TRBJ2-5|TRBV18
CASSPRIDEETQYF
TGTGCCAGCTCACCGCGAATCGACGAGGAGACCCAGTACTTC
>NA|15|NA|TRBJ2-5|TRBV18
CASSPGTVKGETQYF
TGTGCCAGCTCCCCCGGGACTGTAAAGGGGGAGACCCAGTACTTC
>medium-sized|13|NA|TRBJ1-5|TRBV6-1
CASSELWDQPQHF
TGTGCCAGCAGTGAATTGTGGGATCAGCCCCAGCATTTT
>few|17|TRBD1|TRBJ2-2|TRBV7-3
CASSLTAGTGSTGELFF
TGTGCCAGCAGCTTAACGGCCGGGACAGGGAGCACCGGGGAGCTGTTTTTT
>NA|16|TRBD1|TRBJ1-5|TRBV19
CASSSRRGQGNQPQHF
TGTGCCAGTAGTTCCCGGAGGGGGCAAGGCAATCAGCCCCAGCATTTT
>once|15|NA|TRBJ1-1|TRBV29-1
CSVQYQGLRTTEAFF
TGCAGCGTTCAATATCAGGGGCTGAGAACCACTGAAGCTTTCTTT
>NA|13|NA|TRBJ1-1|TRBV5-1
CASSQNDRSRAFF
TGCGCCAGCAGCCAAAACGACAGGTCACGAGCTTTCTTT
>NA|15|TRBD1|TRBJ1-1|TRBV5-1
CASSLRGLANTEAFF
TGCGCCAGCAGCCTCAGGGGGCTGGCGAACACTGAAGCTTTCTTT
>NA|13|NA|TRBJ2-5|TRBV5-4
CASSLGSQETQYF
TGTGCCAGCAGCTTAGGCAGCCAAGAGACCCAGTACTTC
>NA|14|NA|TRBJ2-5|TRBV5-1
CASSLVPGTETQYF
TGCGCCAGCAGCTTGGTTCCAGGGACGGAGACCCAGTACTTC
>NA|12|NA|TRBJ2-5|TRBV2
CASSTEEWTQYF
TGTGCCAGCAGTACAGAAGAATGGACCCAGTACTTC
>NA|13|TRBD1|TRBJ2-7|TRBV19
CASGTGGNYEQYF
TGTGCCAGTGGGACAGGGGGGAACTACGAGCAGTACTTC
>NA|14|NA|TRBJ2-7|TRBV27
CASRSPGTVYEQYF
TGTGCCAGCAGAAGTCCCGGGACGGTCTACGAGCAGTACTTC
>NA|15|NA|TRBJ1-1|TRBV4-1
CASSQDPGPERRAFF
TGCGCCAGCAGCCAAGATCCAGGACCGGAGCGTCGGGCTTTCTTT
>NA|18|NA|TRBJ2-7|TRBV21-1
CASSIIRLAGGPGDEQYF
TGTGCCAGCAGCATAATTCGACTAGCGGGGGGGCCTGGGGACGAGCAGTACTTC
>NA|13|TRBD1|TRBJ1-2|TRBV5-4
CASSQRGQYGYTF
TGTGCCAGCAGCCAAAGGGGGCAATATGGCTACACCTTC
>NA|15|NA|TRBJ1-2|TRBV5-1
CASSFDGGLGYGYTF
TGCGCCAGCAGCTTTGATGGGGGGCTCGGCTATGGCTACACCTTC
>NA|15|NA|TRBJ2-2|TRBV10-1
CASSEGQGASGELFF
TGCGCCAGCAGTGAGGGGCAGGGTGCGTCCGGGGAGCTGTTTTTT
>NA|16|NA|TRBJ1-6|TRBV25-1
CASSVTRLGARTPLHF
TGTGCCAGCAGTGTTACTCGGTTGGGCGCGCGTACACCCCTCCACTTT
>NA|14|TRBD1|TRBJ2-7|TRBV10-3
CAISERDRAYEQYF
TGTGCCATCAGTGAAAGGGACAGAGCCTACGAGCAGTACTTC
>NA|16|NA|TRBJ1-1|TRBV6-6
CASSYSGGGGGAEAFF
TGTGCCAGCAGTTACTCGGGAGGTGGGGGGGGAGCTGAAGCTTTCTTT
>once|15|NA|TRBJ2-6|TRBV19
CASSITLPGANVLTF
TGTGCCAGTAGTATCACGCTTCCCGGGGCCAACGTCCTGACTTTC
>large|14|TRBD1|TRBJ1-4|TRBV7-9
CASSSGGTNEKLFF
TGTGCCAGCAGCTCAGGGGGCACTAATGAAAAACTGTTTTTT
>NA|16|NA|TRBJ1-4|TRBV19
CASSVDRSSTNEKLFF
TGTGCCAGTAGTGTTGACAGGTCCTCAACTAATGAAAAACTGTTTTTT
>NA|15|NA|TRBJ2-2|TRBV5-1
CASSEGGAGTGELFF
TGCGCCAGCAGCGAGGGGGGAGCAGGCACCGGGGAGCTGTTTTTT
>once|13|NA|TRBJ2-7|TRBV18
CVSSQTSSYEQYF
TGTGTCAGCTCCCAAACTAGCTCCTACGAGCAGTACTTC
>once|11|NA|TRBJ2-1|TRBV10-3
CATTSGEEQFF
TGTGCCACCACTTCAGGGGAAGAGCAGTTCTTC
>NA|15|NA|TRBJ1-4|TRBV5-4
CASSFTGLYPEKLFF
TGTGCCAGCAGCTTCACAGGTCTATACCCTGAAAAACTGTTTTTT
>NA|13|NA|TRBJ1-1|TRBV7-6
CASSLQVDNEAFF
TGTGCCAGCAGCTTACAGGTTGATAATGAAGCTTTCTTT
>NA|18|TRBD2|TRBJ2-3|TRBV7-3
CASSHSAKRGLVTDTQYF
TGTGCCAGCAGCCACTCCGCCAAGCGGGGATTAGTCACAGATACGCAGTATTTT
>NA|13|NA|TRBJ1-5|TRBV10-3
CAIREGRDQPQHF
TGTGCCATCAGGGAGGGGCGGGATCAGCCCCAGCATTTT
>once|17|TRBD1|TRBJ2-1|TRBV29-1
CIPRGDRALYSYNEQFF
TGCATCCCGAGGGGGGACAGGGCCTTATACTCCTACAATGAGCAGTTCTTC
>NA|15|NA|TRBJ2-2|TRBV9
CASSTGWGNTGELFF
TGTGCCAGCAGCACAGGGTGGGGCAACACCGGGGAGCTGTTTTTT
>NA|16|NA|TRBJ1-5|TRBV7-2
CASSLGPGRENQPQHF
TGTGCCAGCAGCTTAGGCCCGGGCAGGGAGAATCAGCCCCAGCATTTT
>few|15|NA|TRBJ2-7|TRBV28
CASSSGHARRSEQYF
TGTGCCAGCAGTTCGGGACACGCCCGCCGTTCGGAGCAGTACTTC
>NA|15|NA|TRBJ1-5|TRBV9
CASSPGGGSNQPQHF
TGTGCCAGCAGCCCCGGAGGTGGTAGCAATCAGCCCCAGCATTTT